One and the same sample provided the 2 T cell receptor beta chains below, sequenced in a study of blood T cell repertoires in COVID-19 (dated by TCRdb to 2020 to 2022). Libraries were prepared through the immunoSEQ multiplex PCR assay. TCRdb carries this immuneACCESS record with in-frame sequences only. Its versions omit some clonotypes, under half of them owing to an unresolved V gene in the studies checked, with the rest unexplained. The sample includes more than 10,000 clones, with around 87% observed a single time. 10% of the sample belongs to the ten largest clones. The sequenced sample consisted of peripheral blood. The origin of the receptors is a human donor in a cohort sampled during active COVID-19.

The chain employs TRBV29-1 and TRBJ1-6, with 10 positions matching TRBD1. The CDR3 loop spans 16 amino acids. Germline CDR1 reads SQVTM; CDR2 reads ANQGSEA. V gave up 4 bases and J gave up 7 bases; unmatched junction bases: 10. CDR3 sequence (DNA): TGCAGCGTTGCTGTCGGAGACAGGGGGCGGAATTCACCCCTCCACTTT. This encodes CSVAVGDRGRNSPLHF. The variable domain in full, completed from reference TRBV29-1 and TRBJ1-6, reads SAVISQKPSRDICQRGTSLTIQCQVDSQVTMMFWYRQQPGQSLTLIATANQGSEATYESGFVIDKFPISRPNLTFSTLTVSNMSPEDSSIYLCSVAVGDRGRNSPLHFGNGTRLTVT.

The V gene is TRBV5-1, the J gene TRBJ1-4; 9 bases fit TRBD1. V lost 6 bases, J lost 2 bases, and 5 bases stayed unmatched. The germline CDR1 and CDR2 sequences are SGHRS and YFSETQ. The CDR3 extends over 15 amino acids. The CDR3 DNA is TGCGCCAGCACCCGGGACAGGGCCACTAATGAAAAACTGTTTTTT. It is translated as CASTRDRATNEKLFF.